This T cell receptor (beta chain) originates from a study of shared clonotypes between healthy human individuals. About the research overall: Serving as donors were a couple of women and three men, whose ages spanned 18 to 49.

The repertoire was sequenced with immunoSEQ multiplex PCR; TCRdb's copy has only in-frame clones and lacks some. Of about 2.4 million clones in the sample, 93% were seen once. V lost 3 bases and J lost 2, with 10 bases in between. CDR3 length equals 14 residues. The germline gives CDR1 SGHRS, CDR2 YFSETQ. The receptor comes from a man aged 18 to 30 in good health. Some clones in this sample may be carry-over from other donors' samples. The sequencing sample was made of naive CD4+ T cells from PBMCs. Subset: CD45RA+ positively selected. V is TRBV5-1 and J is TRBJ2-3; D is perhaps TRBD1 (5 bases). The CDR3 is CASSSGPFTDTQYF. The CDR3 DNA reads TGCGCCAGCAGCTCAGGGCCCTTCACAGATACGCAGTATTTT.